This TCR beta chain appears in the sequencing data of a study of OX40 agonist ivuxolimab in advanced cancers. Notes on the study in general: Clonal expansion from baseline to week 6 occurred in both CD4+ and CD8+ T cells.

The CDR3 has 13 residues. Between the trimmed V and J ends, which lost 3 bases and 5 bases, there was a span of 13 bases. Germline CDR1 is GTSNPN and CDR2 is SVGIG (reference sequence). Details on this clone: Its antigen is not identified.

Clones were sequenced by immunoSEQ multiplex PCR, and TCRdb holds only the in-frame ones, with some missing. The data contain around 83,000 clones, more than 80% of them singletons. Autoimmune disease history or systemic immunosuppression barred patients. Baseline was the first blood sampling point, followed by cycle 4 day 1 and cycle 7 day 1. The V and J genes are TRBV30 and TRBJ1-1, with a tentative D call TRBD1 (5 bases). The sequences come from CD4+ or CD8+ T cells sorted from blood, collected in a trial of the OX40 agonist ivuxolimab. This sequence was found in an adult with an advanced solid tumor such as melanoma, head and neck, liver or kidney cancer. CDR3 DNA: TGTGCCTGGAGAAAACAGGCGAGTACTGAAGCTTTCTTT. It encodes CAWRKQASTEAFF.